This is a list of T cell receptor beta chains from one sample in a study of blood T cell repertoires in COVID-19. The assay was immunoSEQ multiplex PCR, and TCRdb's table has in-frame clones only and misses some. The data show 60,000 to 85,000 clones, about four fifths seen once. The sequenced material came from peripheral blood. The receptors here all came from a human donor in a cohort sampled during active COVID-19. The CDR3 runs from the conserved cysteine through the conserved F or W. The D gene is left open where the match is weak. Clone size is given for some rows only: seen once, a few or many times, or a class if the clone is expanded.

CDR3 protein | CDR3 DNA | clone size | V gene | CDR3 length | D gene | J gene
CASSFSGSRYNEQFF | TGTGCCAGCAGTTTTAGCGGGAGTCGTTACAATGAGCAGTTCTTC | once | TRBV28 | 15 | TRBD2 | TRBJ2-1
CASRARRQEAFF | TGTGCCAGCAGGGCAAGGCGACAGGAAGCTTTCTTT | - | TRBV6-5 | 12 | - | TRBJ1-1
CASSQGSGTSWTRELFF | TGTGCCAGCAGCCAAGGCTCCGGGACTAGCTGGACCCGGGAGCTGTTTTTT | - | TRBV14 | 17 | TRBD2 | TRBJ2-2
CASSKGADGELFF | TGTGCCAGTAGTAAGGGGGCGGACGGGGAGCTGTTTTTT | - | TRBV19 | 13 | TRBD1 | TRBJ2-2
CAISFGQGGTEAFF | TGTGCCATCAGTTTCGGACAGGGAGGCACTGAAGCTTTCTTT | - | TRBV10-3 | 14 | TRBD1 | TRBJ1-1
CPALSQTDTEAFF | TGTCCAGCGTTATCCCAGACAGACACTGAAGCTTTCTTT | - | TRBV27 | 13 | - | TRBJ1-1
CASTTSGTGGEQFF | TGTGCCAGCACTACTAGCGGGACAGGGGGTGAGCAGTTCTTC | medium-sized | TRBV27 | 14 | - | TRBJ2-1
CASSLARDRTYEQYF | TGTGCCAGTAGTTTGGCCCGGGACAGAACCTACGAGCAGTACTTC | - | TRBV19 | 15 | TRBD1 | TRBJ2-7
CAISVGGGGSYEQYF | TGTGCCATCAGTGTGGGGGGAGGCGGCTCCTACGAGCAGTACTTC | once | TRBV10-3 | 15 | - | TRBJ2-7
CASSQDWGVHEQYF | TGTGCCAGCAGCCAAGATTGGGGAGTCCACGAGCAGTACTTC | - | TRBV3-1/TRBV3-2 | 14 | - | TRBJ2-7
CASSRGTSGRSQETQYF | TGTGCCAGCTCACGCGGGACTAGCGGGAGGAGTCAAGAGACCCAGTACTTC | - | TRBV18 | 17 | TRBD2 | TRBJ2-5
CASSPRLAGEVYNEQFF | TGTGCCAGCAGCCCCAGACTAGCGGGAGAAGTCTACAATGAGCAGTTCTTC | - | TRBV7-8 | 17 | TRBD2 | TRBJ2-1
CASSSGQGASSYNSPLHF | TGCGCCAGCAGCAGCGGACAGGGGGCTAGCTCCTATAATTCACCCCTCCACTTT | - | TRBV5-1 | 18 | TRBD1 | TRBJ1-6
CASSLSLGAGAYNSPLHF | TGTGCCAGCAGTCTCTCCCTTGGGGCGGGGGCCTATAATTCACCCCTCCACTTT | - | TRBV6-6 | 18 | - | TRBJ1-6
CSVGQGYNQPQHF | TGCAGCGTTGGGCAGGGGTACAATCAGCCCCAGCATTTT | few | TRBV29-1 | 13 | - | TRBJ1-5
CASSEAMGQGTGTEAFF | TGTGCCAGCAGTGAAGCGATGGGACAGGGGACGGGCACTGAAGCTTTCTTT | - | TRBV2 | 17 | TRBD1 | TRBJ1-1
CASGQGGLAGYNEQFF | TGTGCTAGTGGGCAGGGGGGACTAGCGGGGTACAATGAGCAGTTCTTC | - | TRBV12-5 | 16 | TRBD2 | TRBJ2-1
CASTRDSSSYEQYF | TGTGCCAGCACTCGGGACTCAAGCTCCTACGAGCAGTACTTC | - | TRBV2 | 14 | - | TRBJ2-7
CASSQDLLAGGEQFF | TGCGCCAGCAGCCAAGATTTACTAGCGGGAGGGGAGCAGTTCTTC | few | TRBV4-1 | 15 | TRBD2 | TRBJ2-1
CASSESGTPNEQYF | TGTGCCAGCAGTGAATCCGGGACTCCAAACGAGCAGTACTTC | - | TRBV6-1 | 14 | - | TRBJ2-7
CSAYRVVNYGYTF | TGCAGCGCTTACAGGGTAGTGAACTATGGCTACACCTTC | - | TRBV29-1 | 13 | - | TRBJ1-2
CASSTGLASYEQYF | TGTGCCAGTAGTACGGGACTGGCTTCCTACGAGCAGTACTTC | - | TRBV19 | 14 | - | TRBJ2-7
CASRGQGTLYEQYF | TGTGCCAGCCGAGGACAGGGTACTTTGTACGAGCAGTACTTC | - | TRBV7-8 | 14 | TRBD1 | TRBJ2-7
CASQALQGYYGYTF | TGTGCCAGCCAAGCGTTACAGGGGTACTATGGCTACACCTTC | - | TRBV28 | 14 | TRBD1 | TRBJ1-2
CATQGPGNTEAFF | TGTGCCACCCAGGGGCCCGGGAACACTGAAGCTTTCTTT | - | TRBV6-5 | 13 | - | TRBJ1-1
CASSLARDSPLHF | TGTGCCAGCAGCTTAGCCCGGGATTCACCCCTCCACTTT | - | TRBV7-8 | 13 | - | TRBJ1-6
CASSLLGDTYEQYF | TGCGCCAGCAGCTTGCTAGGAGATACCTACGAGCAGTACTTC | - | TRBV5-1 | 14 | - | TRBJ2-7
CASSFVEPVKSGRRNEQYF | TGTGCCAGCAGCTTTGTGGAACCGGTGAAAAGCGGGAGGAGGAACGAGCAGTACTTC | - | TRBV12-1 | 19 | - | TRBJ2-7
CASSQDTGTTYEQYF | TGTGCCAGCAGCCAAGATACGGGAACTACCTACGAGCAGTACTTC | - | TRBV4-2 | 15 | - | TRBJ2-7
CAWSVQGASSYEQYF | TGTGCCTGGAGCGTTCAGGGGGCAAGCTCCTACGAGCAGTACTTC | - | TRBV30 | 15 | TRBD1 | TRBJ2-7
CASSVLAYEQYF | TGTGCCAGCAGTGTCTTAGCCTACGAGCAGTACTTC | - | TRBV2 | 12 | - | TRBJ2-7
CASSFPARGGGNTGELFF | TGCGCCAGCAGCTTTCCAGCTCGCGGCGGGGGTAACACCGGGGAGCTGTTTTTT | - | TRBV4-1 | 18 | TRBD2 | TRBJ2-2
CASSLEGQGASGYTF | TGTGCCAGCAGCTTAGAGGGACAGGGGGCCTCTGGCTACACCTTC | - | TRBV11-2 | 15 | TRBD1 | TRBJ1-2
CAITLDRDYGYTF | TGTGCCATCACCTTGGACAGGGACTATGGCTACACCTTC | - | TRBV10-3 | 13 | TRBD1 | TRBJ1-2
CASSSGYQGPTEAFF | TGTGCCAGCAGCTCCGGCTATCAGGGGCCCACTGAAGCTTTCTTT | - | TRBV7-9 | 15 | - | TRBJ1-1
CASSGGETQYF | TGTGCCAGTTCCGGGGGGGAGACCCAGTACTTC | - | TRBV19 | 11 | TRBD2 | TRBJ2-5
CASSPPGGSGYNEQFF | TGTGCCAGCTCACCACCGGGTGGTAGCGGATACAATGAGCAGTTCTTC | - | TRBV18 | 16 | - | TRBJ2-1
CASSLEAERNEQFF | TGCGCCAGCAGCTTGGAAGCCGAGAGGAATGAGCAGTTCTTC | - | TRBV5-1 | 14 | - | TRBJ2-1
CASSLSSGAEKLFF | TGTGCCAGCAGTTTATCTTCGGGTGCCGAAAAACTGTTTTTT | - | TRBV28 | 14 | - | TRBJ1-4
CASSTEGSYEQYF | TGCGCCAGCAGTACAGAGGGCTCATACGAGCAGTACTTC | - | TRBV23-1 | 13 | - | TRBJ2-7
CASSGGVTRGNEQFF | TGTGCCAGCAGCGGAGGGGTCACGAGGGGCAATGAGCAGTTCTTC | once | TRBV11-2 | 15 | - | TRBJ2-1
CASSPTRDSSGNTIYF | TGTGCCAGCTCACCAACTCGGGACAGCTCTGGAAACACCATATATTTT | - | TRBV18 | 16 | TRBD1 | TRBJ1-3
CSVEGTRGTDTQYF | TGCAGCGTTGAAGGCACCAGAGGAACAGATACGCAGTATTTT | - | TRBV29-1 | 14 | - | TRBJ2-3
CASSDIGGYGYTF | TGCGCCAGCAGTGATATAGGGGGCTATGGCTACACCTTC | - | TRBV10-2 | 13 | - | TRBJ1-2
CASRTDGNQPQHF | TGTGCCAGCAGAACAGACGGAAATCAGCCCCAGCATTTT | - | TRBV6-5 | 13 | - | TRBJ1-5
CASSRVGSGNYEQYF | TGTGCCAGCAGCCGGGTGGGTAGCGGGAACTACGAGCAGTACTTC | - | TRBV14 | 15 | TRBD2 | TRBJ2-7
CASSQEGQGSTGANVLTF | TGTGCCAGCAGCCAAGAGGGACAGGGGAGTACTGGGGCCAACGTCCTGACTTTC | once | TRBV3-1/TRBV3-2 | 18 | TRBD1 | TRBJ2-6
CASTQGLRPYEQYF | TGTGCCAGCACCCAGGGACTTCGTCCCTACGAGCAGTACTTC | - | TRBV25-1 | 14 | - | TRBJ2-7
CASSYSGFTEAFF | TGTGCCAGCAGTTACTCGGGCTTCACTGAAGCTTTCTTT | - | TRBV6-5 | 13 | - | TRBJ1-1
CASSRSWNEQFF | TGTGCCAGCAGCCGCAGTTGGAATGAGCAGTTCTTC | - | TRBV6-2/TRBV6-3 | 12 | - | TRBJ2-1
CASSLAGAGSYNEQFF | TGTGCCAGCAGCTTGGCAGGTGCGGGCTCCTACAATGAGCAGTTCTTC | - | TRBV5-6 | 16 | - | TRBJ2-1
CASSRIASRGSNTEAFF | TGTGCCAGCAGCCGGATTGCTTCTAGGGGTTCGAACACTGAAGCTTTCTTT | once | TRBV7-6 | 17 | - | TRBJ1-1
CSASNRLDRTDTQYF | TGCAGTGCTAGTAATCGCCTGGACAGGACAGATACGCAGTATTTT | - | TRBV20-1 | 15 | TRBD1 | TRBJ2-3
CASMMSTDTQYF | TGTGCCAGCATGATGAGTACAGATACGCAGTATTTT | - | TRBV7-2 | 12 | - | TRBJ2-3